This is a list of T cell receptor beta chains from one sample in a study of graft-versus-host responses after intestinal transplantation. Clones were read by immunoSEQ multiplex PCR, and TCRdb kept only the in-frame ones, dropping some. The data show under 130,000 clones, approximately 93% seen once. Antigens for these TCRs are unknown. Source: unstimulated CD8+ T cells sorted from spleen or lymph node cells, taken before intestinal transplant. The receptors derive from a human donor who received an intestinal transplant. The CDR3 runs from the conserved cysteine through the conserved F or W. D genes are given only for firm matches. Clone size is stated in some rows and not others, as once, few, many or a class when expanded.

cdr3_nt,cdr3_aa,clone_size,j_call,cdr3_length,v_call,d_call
TGTGCCAGCAGTACAGGGAAGTCTGGCTACACCTTC,CASSTGKSGYTF,once,TRBJ1-2,12,TRBV2,NA
TGCGCCAGCAGCCAAGACCCCCTTGGAGCCTACGAGCAGTACTTC,CASSQDPLGAYEQYF,NA,TRBJ2-7,15,TRBV4-1,NA
TGTGCCAGCAGCAACCGGGACAGGGGGGCGGCTAATGAAAAACTGTTTTTT,CASSNRDRGAANEKLFF,NA,TRBJ1-4,17,TRBV13,TRBD1
TGTGCCAGTAGCTTGGAGGGGGCCCCGGGGGAAAAACTGTTTTTT,CASSLEGAPGEKLFF,NA,TRBJ1-4,15,TRBV5-6,TRBD1
TGCGCCAGCAGCCTACTGACTAGCGGCACAGATACGCAGTATTTT,CASSLLTSGTDTQYF,NA,TRBJ2-3,15,TRBV4-1,TRBD2
TGTGCCACCGGGAGGATCCCCCTTGGCTACACCTTC,CATGRIPLGYTF,NA,TRBJ1-2,12,TRBV2,NA
TGTGCCAGCAGCTTAGGGGGGCCGGGGGATACGCAGTATTTT,CASSLGGPGDTQYF,NA,TRBJ2-3,14,TRBV7-6,NA
TGTGCCAGCAGTACGGGTGTCGAGAACGAGCAGTACTTC,CASSTGVENEQYF,NA,TRBJ2-7,13,TRBV6-1,NA
TGTGCCAGCAGCCAATCCGGGACTAGCGGGGTCCAAGAGACCCAGTACTTC,CASSQSGTSGVQETQYF,NA,TRBJ2-5,17,TRBV7-2,TRBD2
TGTGCCAGCAGCTTAGGAAAATCGTATGAGCAGTTCTTC,CASSLGKSYEQFF,NA,TRBJ2-1,13,TRBV7-8,NA